Included here is one T cell receptor (beta chain) sequence, with context. The sample originates from a study of shared clonotypes between healthy human individuals. Whole-study context: A few men and a couple of women, aged 18 to 49, were donors.

The unsorted samples took tens of millions of PBMCs to get genomic DNA. As handled by the study authors: Filtering of immunoSEQ junctional sequences could not match full-length read filtering. Assay used: immunoSEQ multiplex PCR; TCRdb lists only in-frame clones, some missing. Clone size and V and J calls were adopted from that table, with D and trimming inferred from the DNA. Among 450,000 to 600,000 clones listed, approximately 79% were seen once. This TCR was sampled from a woman aged 40 to 50 in good health. Some clones in this sample may be carry-over from other donors' samples. The sample consisted of PBMCs.

CDR3 protein: CASSQEGEALWLEQYF. DNA for the CDR3: TGTGCCAGCAGCCAAGAAGGGGAGGCTCTGTGGTTAGAGCAGTACTTC. The V gene is TRBV4-2, the J gene TRBJ2-7, with D perhaps matching TRBD2 (6 bases). The CDR3 is made up of 16 amino acids. Germline V gene sequence: CDR1 LGHNA, CDR2 YNFKEQ. Trimming stripped 0 bases from V and 7 bases from J, with 19 bases between.